This T cell receptor beta chain was retrieved from a study of control samples from healthy donors and cancer patients. Germline lookup yields CDR1 LGHDT and CDR2 YNNKEL (reference sequence). This CDR3 is 16 amino acids long. Losses at the gene ends were 4 bases for V and 0 bases for J; bases not matched to a gene: 8. Generated by immunoSEQ multiplex PCR, the TCRdb table keeps only in-frame clones and is missing some. The sample contains about 160,000 clones, roughly 94% of which appear only once. The V call is TRBV3-1 (or the pseudogene TRBV3-2), the J call TRBJ2-7; 8 bases agree with TRBD2. The TCR comes from a woman in her thirties or forties in good health. Sequenced sample: blood. The chain's CDR3 is CASSPIQRGSSYEQYF. The CDR3 nucleotides read TGTGCCAGCAGCCCCATCCAGCGGGGGAGCTCCTACGAGCAGTACTTC.